The present T cell receptor beta chain was sequenced within a study of T-cell reconstitution after alpha-beta-depleted transplantation in children. As it was prepared, the TCRbeta library received unique molecular identifiers. TCRdb passed the PCR reads through MiXCR, listing each CDR3 protein once. This table has roughly 200,000 distinct CDR3 sequences, roughly 10% appearing once. This clonotype was seen more than once but under ten times. V lost 6 bases and J lost 3, with 11 bases in between. The length of the CDR3 is 13 residues. CDR1 LNHDA and CDR2 SQIVND come from the germline V gene (reference sequence).

This chain connects TRBV19 to TRBJ1-1, with a tentative D call TRBD1 (5 bases). This sequence originates from a human donor who donated a stem cell graft to a child with acute lymphoblastic leukemia. The specimen was PBMCs from the stem cell graft donor, collected from the stem cell graft. CDR3 nucleotide sequence: TGTGCCAGTAGGACCGCGGGGGACACTGAAGCTTTCTTT. This sequence encodes CASRTAGDTEAFF.